The clone carrying this T cell receptor (beta chain) was counted only a few times. Its antigen remains unidentified. Deletions cut 0 bases from V and 2 bases from J, with 10 bases between. The CDR3 consists of 16 residues. Germline V lookup: CDR1 MNHNY, CDR2 SVGAGI (reference sequence). Each cDNA molecule carried a unique molecular identifier. TCRdb processed the 5' RACE reads anew with MiXCR; each CDR3 protein has one entry. The profile shows approximately 60,000 distinct CDR3 sequences, approximately 12% of them singletons. This entry is derived from a study of early T cells in non-severe SARS-CoV-2 infection. Study information: Sequencing targeted bulk RNA from unsorted whole blood, leaving chains unpaired.

Study-wide findings and caveats: Anti-spike CD8 responses were favored by VDJdb matching, which missed private and CD4 specificities.

The chain uses TRBV6-6 and TRBJ2-2; tentatively, D is TRBD2 (5 bases). This clonotype was obtained from an adult who was a healthcare worker with PCR-confirmed SARS-CoV-2 infection or an uninfected control (not recorded which). What was sequenced was whole blood. CDR3 residues: CASSYSTGLNTGELFF. The CDR3 DNA follows: TGTGCCAGCAGTTACTCGACCGGACTCAACACCGGGGAGCTGTTTTTT.